The clone carrying this T cell receptor (beta chain) was seen more than once but under ten times. No antigen is known for it. This CDR3 contains 15 residues. Trimming shortened V by 6 bases and J by 0 bases, and 12 bases separated the two germline ends. CDR1 MNHEY and CDR2 SVGAGI come from the germline V gene. The PCR was carried out with 60 Vbeta primers and 13 Jbeta primers. Repertoires were generated with immunoSEQ multiplex PCR, while TCRdb's copy carries only in-frame clones and drops some. The table shows about 110,000 clones, with roughly 85% occurring only once. The data derive from a study of cytomegalovirus exposure and HLA in healthy donors. General observations from the study: Across donors, most TCRs were seen rarely, yet some public ones were widespread. HLA alleles were associated with around 17,000 TCR beta sequences in a later analysis at 0.05 false discovery rate. The likely explanation for a cluster of highly shared sequence variants was sequencing artifact. With DRB1 most and HLA-C fewest, TCR association rates differed between HLA loci in a later analysis.

Input material: PBMCs. This TCR came from a woman between 40 and 50 years old in good health and CMV-seronegative. V usage is TRBV6-5 and J usage is TRBJ2-1; no clear D gene. Here the CDR3 DNA reads TGTGCCAGCAGCCTTACTGCGAGCTCCTACAATGAGCAGTTCTTC. Protein sequence: CASSLTASSYNEQFF.